What follows describes a single TCR beta chain. The record originates from a study of chemoradiotherapy in HPV16-positive cancers. CDR1 and CDR2 (germline): SNHLY, FYNNEI. The CDR3 has 11 amino acids. The V and J ends lost 6 bases and 3 bases respectively, with 5 bases between them. Measured with immunoSEQ multiplex PCR; TCRdb has only the in-frame clones, and not every one. This repertoire shows about 27,000 clones, over 90% found once; its top ten account for about a sixth. Here the sequenced sample was blood, taken from a patient who underwent chemoradiotherapy. This sequence joins TRBV2 and TRBJ1-1; D ambiguous. This sequence was found in a human donor with HPV-associated anogenital cancer. CDR3 coding DNA: TGTGCCAGCAGCGGGGACACTGAAGCTTTCTTT. Its translation is CASSGDTEAFF.